This is a list of T cell receptor beta chains from one sample in a study of identical twins. TCRdb re-called the 5' RACE reads with MiXCR, one entry per CDR3 protein. Of more than 350,000 distinct CDR3 sequences listed, approximately 8.7% are singletons. Specimen: naive T cells sorted from blood. The receptors shown here come from a woman between 45 and 60 years old in good health. Both conserved end residues are part of each CDR3. A D gene is named only where the DNA matches it firmly. Size is stated for part of the rows, as once, few or many counts, or as a class when the clone is expanded.

J gene: TRBJ1-1
D gene: -
clone size: few
V gene: TRBV18
CDR3 length: 12
CDR3 DNA: TGTGCCAGCTCAATAGGCGCCACTGAAGCTTTCTTT
CDR3 protein: CASSIGATEAFF

J gene: TRBJ2-3
D gene: -
clone size: few
V gene: TRBV20-1
CDR3 length: 14
CDR3 DNA: TGCAGTGCTTCCGAGTCAGGGGGGGGGAATACGCAGTATTTT
CDR3 protein: CSASESGGGNTQYF

J gene: TRBJ2-5
D gene: TRBD1
clone size: many
V gene: TRBV28
CDR3 length: 15
CDR3 DNA: TGTGCCAGCAGTTTAGGTGACAGGGATCAAGAGACCCAGTACTTC
CDR3 protein: CASSLGDRDQETQYF

J gene: TRBJ2-5
D gene: TRBD2
clone size: few
V gene: TRBV9
CDR3 length: 15
CDR3 DNA: TGTGCCAGCAGCGTGAGTAGCGGGAGCTTGGAGACCCAGTACTTC
CDR3 protein: CASSVSSGSLETQYF

J gene: TRBJ1-2
D gene: -
clone size: many
V gene: TRBV5-1
CDR3 length: 14
CDR3 DNA: TGCGCCAGCAGCTTGGAGACTCCCTTCTCCCAAGGCACCTTC
CDR3 protein: CASSLETPFSQGTF

J gene: TRBJ1-1
D gene: -
clone size: many
V gene: TRBV5-1
CDR3 length: 14
CDR3 DNA: TGCGCCAGCAGCTTGGAGGGAAAGAGTACTGAAGCTTTCTTT
CDR3 protein: CASSLEGKSTEAFF

J gene: TRBJ2-7
D gene: -
clone size: -
V gene: TRBV5-1
CDR3 length: 13
CDR3 DNA: TGCGCCAGCAGCTCATCGACCGACTACGAGCAGTACTTC
CDR3 protein: CASSSSTDYEQYF

J gene: TRBJ2-2
D gene: TRBD2
clone size: few
V gene: TRBV20-1
CDR3 length: 21
CDR3 DNA: TGCAGTGCTAGGGCCACAATAGCGGGAGGGAACGGAGAAACGAACACCGGGGAGCTGTTTTTT
CDR3 protein: CSARATIAGGNGETNTGELFF

J gene: TRBJ1-2
D gene: TRBD1
clone size: few
V gene: TRBV7-6
CDR3 length: 14
CDR3 DNA: TGTGCCAGCAGCCAAGATGGACAGGGATTAGGCTACACCTTC
CDR3 protein: CASSQDGQGLGYTF

J gene: TRBJ1-1
D gene: -
clone size: -
V gene: TRBV2
CDR3 length: 14
CDR3 DNA: TGTGCCAGCAGTGAATCGACAGGGAACACTGAAGCTTTCTTT
CDR3 protein: CASSESTGNTEAFF

J gene: TRBJ2-3
D gene: TRBD2
clone size: -
V gene: TRBV20-1
CDR3 length: 16
CDR3 DNA: TGCAGTGCCGATAGAGCGGGAGGGACTTGGGCAGATACGCAGTATTTT
CDR3 protein: CSADRAGGTWADTQYF

J gene: TRBJ2-1
D gene: TRBD2
clone size: -
V gene: TRBV11-3
CDR3 length: 20
CDR3 DNA: TGTGCCAGCAGCTTAGCGGGGCTAGCGGGAGGCCCGAGCTCCTACAATGAGCAGTTCTTC
CDR3 protein: CASSLAGLAGGPSSYNEQFF

J gene: TRBJ2-3
D gene: -
clone size: -
V gene: TRBV12-3/TRBV12-4
CDR3 length: 14
CDR3 DNA: TGTGCCAGCAGTTTTCTGACGGACACAGATACGCAGTATTTT
CDR3 protein: CASSFLTDTDTQYF

J gene: TRBJ2-4
D gene: -
clone size: few
V gene: TRBV12-3/TRBV12-4
CDR3 length: 15
CDR3 DNA: TGTGCCAGCAGTTCCTTGACCTTATCTAAAAACATTCAGTACTTC
CDR3 protein: CASSSLTLSKNIQYF

J gene: TRBJ2-5
D gene: -
clone size: -
V gene: TRBV20-1
CDR3 length: 11
CDR3 DNA: TGCAGTGCTAGAGCGACCGAGACCCAGTACTTC
CDR3 protein: CSARATETQYF

J gene: TRBJ2-1
D gene: TRBD2
clone size: -
V gene: TRBV7-2
CDR3 length: 16
CDR3 DNA: TGTGCCAGCAGCCTAGGCCCACTAGCGGGAGGAAGTGAGCAGTTCTTC
CDR3 protein: CASSLGPLAGGSEQFF

J gene: TRBJ1-1
D gene: -
clone size: -
V gene: TRBV6-6
CDR3 length: 12
CDR3 DNA: TGTGCCAGCAGTTACTCCCGGACTGAAGCTTTCTTT
CDR3 protein: CASSYSRTEAFF

J gene: TRBJ2-1
D gene: TRBD2
clone size: -
V gene: TRBV7-9
CDR3 length: 14
CDR3 DNA: TGTGCCAGCAGCGGTCTAGCGGGCATCAATGAGCAGTTCTTC
CDR3 protein: CASSGLAGINEQFF

J gene: TRBJ2-1
D gene: TRBD2
clone size: -
V gene: TRBV20-1
CDR3 length: 15
CDR3 DNA: TGCAGTGCCCCCAATAGCGGGAGGACCCCAAATGAGCAGTTCTTC
CDR3 protein: CSAPNSGRTPNEQFF

J gene: TRBJ2-2
D gene: -
clone size: many
V gene: TRBV2
CDR3 length: 13
CDR3 DNA: TGTGCCAGCAGGGAAACCCAGGCCGGGGAGCTGTTTTTT
CDR3 protein: CASRETQAGELFF

J gene: TRBJ2-7
D gene: TRBD2
clone size: many
V gene: TRBV12-5
CDR3 length: 15
CDR3 DNA: TGTGCTAGTGGTTTCGGGACTACGGGGCCCTACGAGCAGTACTTC
CDR3 protein: CASGFGTTGPYEQYF

J gene: TRBJ2-1
D gene: -
clone size: many
V gene: TRBV29-1
CDR3 length: 13
CDR3 DNA: TGCAGCGGGGGAGGCAGACTCTACAATGAGCAGTTCTTC
CDR3 protein: CSGGGRLYNEQFF

J gene: TRBJ2-2
D gene: TRBD2
clone size: many
V gene: TRBV6-4
CDR3 length: 13
CDR3 DNA: TGTGCCAGCGCTCGGGGGGACGGCAGGGAGCTGTTTTTT
CDR3 protein: CASARGDGRELFF

J gene: TRBJ2-2
D gene: -
clone size: many
V gene: TRBV5-1
CDR3 length: 12
CDR3 DNA: TGCGCCAGCAGCTTTGACACCGGGGAGCTGTTTTTT
CDR3 protein: CASSFDTGELFF

J gene: TRBJ2-1
D gene: -
clone size: few
V gene: TRBV4-2
CDR3 length: 11
CDR3 DNA: TGTGCCAGCAGCCAAGTTAAGGGGGGGTTCTTC
CDR3 protein: CASSQVKGGFF

J gene: TRBJ1-4
D gene: -
clone size: few
V gene: TRBV20-1
CDR3 length: 13
CDR3 DNA: TGCAGTGCTAATCTGGCCGGGCAAGAAAAACTGTTTTTT
CDR3 protein: CSANLAGQEKLFF

J gene: TRBJ2-1
D gene: TRBD1
clone size: many
V gene: TRBV5-1
CDR3 length: 18
CDR3 DNA: TGCGCCAAATCCCCCCGGGACAGGGGGAGGAGCTCCTACAATGAGCAGTTCTTC
CDR3 protein: CAKSPRDRGRSSYNEQFF

J gene: TRBJ2-4
D gene: -
clone size: -
V gene: TRBV5-1
CDR3 length: 16
CDR3 DNA: TGCGCCAGCAGCTTGGATGTGGGAGTCACGGGAAACATTCAGTACTTC
CDR3 protein: CASSLDVGVTGNIQYF

J gene: TRBJ2-1
D gene: TRBD2
clone size: few
V gene: TRBV11-2
CDR3 length: 15
CDR3 DNA: TGTGCCAGCACCCGCCCGGGACTAGCGGACAATGAGCAGTTCTTC
CDR3 protein: CASTRPGLADNEQFF

J gene: TRBJ2-2
D gene: TRBD2
clone size: few
V gene: TRBV5-1
CDR3 length: 14
CDR3 DNA: TGCGCCAGCAGGCTAGCGGTTAACACCGGGGAGCTGTTTTTT
CDR3 protein: CASRLAVNTGELFF

J gene: TRBJ2-1
D gene: -
clone size: few
V gene: TRBV21-1
CDR3 length: 15
CDR3 DNA: TGTGCCAGCAGCAAAGCGACGTATAGATACAATGAGCAGTTCTTC
CDR3 protein: CASSKATYRYNEQFF

J gene: TRBJ2-1
D gene: -
clone size: many
V gene: TRBV12-3/TRBV12-4
CDR3 length: 16
CDR3 DNA: TGTGCCAGCAGTGCCCTTGGGGGTTCGAAGGACAATGAGCAGTTCTTC
CDR3 protein: CASSALGGSKDNEQFF

J gene: TRBJ2-1
D gene: TRBD2
clone size: few
V gene: TRBV24-1
CDR3 length: 17
CDR3 DNA: TGTGCCACCAGTGGCCTAGCGGGAGTGGGTTCCTACAATGAGCAGTTCTTC
CDR3 protein: CATSGLAGVGSYNEQFF

J gene: TRBJ1-1
D gene: TRBD1
clone size: few
V gene: TRBV12-3/TRBV12-4
CDR3 length: 16
CDR3 DNA: TGTGCCAGCAGCGCAACCGGGACAGTCTTCAACACTGAAGCTTTCTTT
CDR3 protein: CASSATGTVFNTEAFF

J gene: TRBJ1-5
D gene: -
clone size: -
V gene: TRBV12-3/TRBV12-4
CDR3 length: 14
CDR3 DNA: TGTGCCAGCAGTTTAACGGCGGGGCCTCAGCCCCAGCATTTT
CDR3 protein: CASSLTAGPQPQHF

J gene: TRBJ2-3
D gene: TRBD2
clone size: -
V gene: TRBV2
CDR3 length: 14
CDR3 DNA: TGTGCCAGCCCGGGACTAGCCTCGCCAGATACGCAGTATTTT
CDR3 protein: CASPGLASPDTQYF

J gene: TRBJ2-7
D gene: TRBD2
clone size: -
V gene: TRBV7-9
CDR3 length: 20
CDR3 DNA: TGTGCCAGCAGCCCGGCGGGCCAGCGGGAGGGCCAACTACGCCCCTACGAGCAGTACTTC
CDR3 protein: CASSPAGQREGQLRPYEQYF

J gene: TRBJ1-5
D gene: -
clone size: -
V gene: TRBV5-6
CDR3 length: 15
CDR3 DNA: TGTGCCAGCAGCACTAGGGACCTCGGTTTTGGACCCCAGCATTTT
CDR3 protein: CASSTRDLGFGPQHF

J gene: TRBJ1-2
D gene: TRBD1
clone size: -
V gene: TRBV6-5
CDR3 length: 17
CDR3 DNA: TGTGCCAGCAGTTACCTAGACAGGGGGTCATCTAACTATGGCTACACCTTC
CDR3 protein: CASSYLDRGSSNYGYTF

J gene: TRBJ2-3
D gene: -
clone size: -
V gene: TRBV7-6
CDR3 length: 15
CDR3 DNA: TGTGCCAGCAGCTTAGTGGACAGCAAAACAGATACGCAGTATTTT
CDR3 protein: CASSLVDSKTDTQYF

J gene: TRBJ2-2
D gene: -
clone size: few
V gene: TRBV29-1
CDR3 length: 13
CDR3 DNA: TGCAGCGTTGACGGGCAGGCGGTCGGGGAGCTGTTTTTT
CDR3 protein: CSVDGQAVGELFF

J gene: TRBJ2-5
D gene: -
clone size: -
V gene: TRBV12-3/TRBV12-4
CDR3 length: 15
CDR3 DNA: TGTGCCAGCAGTTTCGTCTTGGGGGATGGGGAGACCCAGTACTTC
CDR3 protein: CASSFVLGDGETQYF

J gene: TRBJ2-1
D gene: -
clone size: many
V gene: TRBV7-2
CDR3 length: 13
CDR3 DNA: TGTGCCAGCAGCTTCCGCAGGGACAATGAGCAGTTCTTC
CDR3 protein: CASSFRRDNEQFF

J gene: TRBJ2-1
D gene: TRBD2
clone size: -
V gene: TRBV9
CDR3 length: 15
CDR3 DNA: TGTGCCAGCAGTGAAAGCGGGGCCTCCTACAATGAGCAGTTCTTC
CDR3 protein: CASSESGASYNEQFF

J gene: TRBJ2-5
D gene: -
clone size: -
V gene: TRBV12-3/TRBV12-4
CDR3 length: 14
CDR3 DNA: TGTGCCAGCAGTCCTCAGCGTGAACAAGAGACCCAGTACTTC
CDR3 protein: CASSPQREQETQYF

J gene: TRBJ2-1
D gene: TRBD2
clone size: -
V gene: TRBV14
CDR3 length: 15
CDR3 DNA: TGTGCCAGCAGCCCCGGGACTAGCGCGTGGGATGAGCAGTTCTTC
CDR3 protein: CASSPGTSAWDEQFF

J gene: TRBJ2-5
D gene: TRBD2
clone size: few
V gene: TRBV27
CDR3 length: 15
CDR3 DNA: TGTGCCACCCGGACTAGCGGGATACTTTTAGAGACCCAGTACTTC
CDR3 protein: CATRTSGILLETQYF

J gene: TRBJ1-1
D gene: -
clone size: few
V gene: TRBV5-1
CDR3 length: 11
CDR3 DNA: TGCGCCAGCAGCAGTGGAAGGAGTGCTTTCTTT
CDR3 protein: CASSSGRSAFF

J gene: TRBJ1-2
D gene: -
clone size: few
V gene: TRBV29-1
CDR3 length: 13
CDR3 DNA: TGCAGCGTTGAAACTGCGAATAACTATGGCTACACCTTC
CDR3 protein: CSVETANNYGYTF

J gene: TRBJ2-5
D gene: TRBD2
clone size: -
V gene: TRBV7-7
CDR3 length: 14
CDR3 DNA: TGTGCTAGCAGCTTAGAGGCGGGAGATGAGACCCAGTACTTC
CDR3 protein: CASSLEAGDETQYF

J gene: TRBJ1-1
D gene: -
clone size: many
V gene: TRBV29-1
CDR3 length: 12
CDR3 DNA: TGCAGCGTTGGTCTGGGTAACACTGAAGCTTTCTTT
CDR3 protein: CSVGLGNTEAFF

J gene: TRBJ2-7
D gene: TRBD2
clone size: few
V gene: TRBV3-1
CDR3 length: 15
CDR3 DNA: TGTGCCAGCCGAGGACTAGCGGGATCAAACTACGAGCAGTACTTC
CDR3 protein: CASRGLAGSNYEQYF

J gene: TRBJ2-5
D gene: -
clone size: -
V gene: TRBV10-3
CDR3 length: 14
CDR3 DNA: TGTGCCATCAGTGAGTCGGTCGGGACGGAGACCCAGTACTTC
CDR3 protein: CAISESVGTETQYF

J gene: TRBJ2-7
D gene: -
clone size: few
V gene: TRBV12-5
CDR3 length: 12
CDR3 DNA: TGTGCTAGTGGTTCGAGGGGTGACGAGCAGTACTTC
CDR3 protein: CASGSRGDEQYF

J gene: TRBJ2-1
D gene: TRBD2
clone size: -
V gene: TRBV27
CDR3 length: 16
CDR3 DNA: TGTGCCAGCAGTTTTCTTTTACTAGCGGGATACAATGAGCAGTTCTTC
CDR3 protein: CASSFLLLAGYNEQFF

J gene: TRBJ2-4
D gene: -
clone size: -
V gene: TRBV5-1
CDR3 length: 17
CDR3 DNA: TGCGCCAGCAGCTTGGCGGCCCTAAGGACTCCCAAAAACATTCAGTACTTC
CDR3 protein: CASSLAALRTPKNIQYF

J gene: TRBJ2-1
D gene: -
clone size: many
V gene: TRBV29-1
CDR3 length: 15
CDR3 DNA: TGCAGCGTTGAAGCCCAGGATCTCTCCTACAATGAGCAGTTCTTC
CDR3 protein: CSVEAQDLSYNEQFF

J gene: TRBJ2-3
D gene: TRBD2
clone size: many
V gene: TRBV5-1
CDR3 length: 16
CDR3 DNA: TGCGCCAGCAGCCCACTAGCGGGAGGGCCTGCAGATACGCAGTATTTT
CDR3 protein: CASSPLAGGPADTQYF